This note documents a single T cell receptor (beta chain) sequence. The entry originates in a study of response to subunit inactivated influenza vaccine. TCRdb passed the RT-PCR reads through MiXCR, listing each CDR3 protein once. The data hold just under 550,000 distinct CDR3 sequences, with under 25% observed a single time. Trimming took 2 bases from V and 5 from J, leaving 21 bases between them. Germline V gene lookup returns CDR1 SEHNR and CDR2 FQNEAQ (reference sequence). There are 17 residues in the CDR3. This same sample was also part of a study on T cells expressing NK-cell markers. This second study says: UMIs accompanied the 5'RACE template switching by which TCR beta cDNA was made. The authors sequenced eight donors, of whom seven were HCMV-seropositive and one was seronegative. Several experiments confined sorting to alpha-beta TCR T cells with an anti-gamma-delta TCR antibody. Clarity on HCMV specificity was lacking for the expanded NKG2C+ T cell clones.

The chain employs TRBV7-9 and TRBJ2-5, with D perhaps TRBD1 (5 bases). The sample consisted of CD4+ T cells sorted from PBMCs, taken 12 days after vaccination. The TCR originated in a man in his forties or fifties who received an inactivated influenza vaccine. This CDR3 is CASSLPPRDNRVETQYF. CDR3 in DNA: TGTGCCAGCAGCTTACCCCCCAGGGATAACCGAGTGGAGACCCAGTACTTC.